The entry below gives a single T cell receptor (beta chain) sequence along with its context. Its specificity is not known. This CDR3 is built from 15 residues. Germline CDR1 reads MGHRA; CDR2 reads YSYEKL. The germline V and J ends were trimmed by 3 bases and 1 base, with 9 bases remaining between them. Measured with immunoSEQ multiplex PCR; TCRdb has only the in-frame clones, and not every one. The data show about 1,500 clones, around four fifths seen once. The sample belongs to a study of brain T cells in children with intractable seizures. Notes on the study in general: Known viral epitope-specific CDR3s closely matched each case's top public brain CDR3. Absence of clones before surgery may stem from lower sequencing depth. HCMV serostatus was not known, and viral specificity came from CDR3 similarity only.

Only cases whose brain tissue showed the highest T cell transcript signatures were sequenced. Pre-surgery treatment included at least one anti-epileptic drug. The clonotype comes from a boy between 10 and 17 years old with focal cortical dysplasia and intractable seizures. Sequencing used resected brain tissue, obtained at surgery. The genes are TRBV4-1 and TRBJ2-2, with D hard to call. CDR3: CASSQGIMNTGELFF. In DNA, the CDR3 is TGCGCCAGCAGCCAGGGTATAATGAACACCGGGGAGCTGTTTTTT.